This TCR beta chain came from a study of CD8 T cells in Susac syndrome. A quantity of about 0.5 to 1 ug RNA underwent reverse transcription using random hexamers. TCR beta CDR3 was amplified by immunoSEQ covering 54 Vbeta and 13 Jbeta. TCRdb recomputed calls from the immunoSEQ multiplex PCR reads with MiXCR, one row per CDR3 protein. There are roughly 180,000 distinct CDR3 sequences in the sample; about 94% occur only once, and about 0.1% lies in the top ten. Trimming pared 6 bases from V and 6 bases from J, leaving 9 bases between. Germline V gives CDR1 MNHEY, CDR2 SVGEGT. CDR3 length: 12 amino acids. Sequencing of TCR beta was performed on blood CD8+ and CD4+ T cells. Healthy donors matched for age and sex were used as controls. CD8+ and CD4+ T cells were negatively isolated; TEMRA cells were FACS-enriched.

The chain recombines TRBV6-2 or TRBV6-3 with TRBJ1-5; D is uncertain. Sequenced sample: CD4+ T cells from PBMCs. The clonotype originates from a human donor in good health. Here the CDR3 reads CASSLQIQPQHF. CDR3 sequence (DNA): TGTGCCAGCAGCCTACAGATTCAGCCCCAGCATTTT.